This entry lists 20 T cell receptor beta chains sequenced from one sample in a study of blood T cell repertoires in COVID-19. Libraries were prepared by immunoSEQ multiplex PCR; TCRdb keeps only in-frame clonotypes and omits some of them. The sample consists of tens of thousands of clones, 70% to 85% of them appearing once. Sample: peripheral blood. These receptors came from a man aged 70 or older with acute or convalescent COVID-19.

The J gene is TRBJ1-4, the V gene TRBV27; D is unclear. The ends were cut back, 2 bases at V and 4 bases at J, with 8 bases in the middle. Germline V gene lookup returns CDR1 MNHEY and CDR2 SMNVEV (reference sequence). This CDR3 has 14 residues. The CDR3 reads CASSLTGFNEKLFF. In DNA, the CDR3 is TGTGCCAGCAGTTTAACGGGGTTTAATGAAAAACTGTTTTTT.

In this sample, this clone turned up a few times. The chain recombines TRBV4-1 with TRBJ2-7; TRBD1 matches 9 bases. CDR3 length equals 15 residues. V gave up 0 bases and J gave up 4 bases; unmatched junction bases: 4. Germline V gives CDR1 MGHRA, CDR2 YSYEKL. Here the CDR3 DNA reads TGCGCCAGCAGCCAAGATGGGACAGGGTGGTACGAGCAGTACTTC. This gives the protein CASSQDGTGWYEQYF.

The chain combines TRBV4-1 with TRBJ2-6; D is undetermined. V lost 4 bases and J 0 bases, leaving 7 bases between the germline ends. Germline CDR1 and CDR2: MGHRA and YSYEKL. The CDR3 covers 15 residues. CDR3 amino acids: CASSPERSGANVLTF. The CDR3 DNA is TGCGCCAGCAGCCCCGAGCGCTCTGGGGCCAACGTCCTGACTTTC.

The chain links TRBV3-1 (or the pseudogene TRBV3-2) to TRBJ2-5; 10 bases match TRBD1. The trim removed 4 bases at V and 7 bases at J, leaving 9 bases unmatched. CDR3 length equals 15 residues. From germline, CDR1 is LGHDT and CDR2 YNNKEL (reference sequence). In DNA form, the CDR3 reads TGTGCCAGCAGCCCCCAGGGGACAGGGGTCAGGACCCAGTACTTC. As protein: CASSPQGTGVRTQYF.

The chain couples TRBV7-2 to TRBJ1-2; tentatively, D is TRBD1 (6 bases). Trimming cost V 6 bases and J 5 bases, with 13 bases left between them. Germline loops: CDR1 SGHTA, CDR2 FQGNSA. The CDR3 runs 13 residues. The CDR3, as DNA: TGTGCCAGCAGTCGAGACAGGCTTTATGGCTACACCTTC. As protein: CASSRDRLYGYTF.

The V and J genes are TRBV5-4 and TRBJ1-1, with D unclear. Germline V gene sequence: CDR1 SGHNT, CDR2 YYREEE (reference sequence). The CDR3 spans 15 residues. With 5 bases removed from V and 0 bases from J, the gap between germline ends came to 14 bases. The CDR3 loop reads CASRQQFHMNTEAFF. The CDR3, as DNA: TGTGCCAGCAGACAGCAGTTCCACATGAACACTGAAGCTTTCTTT.

The CDR3, as DNA: TGTGCCAGCAGTTTATCGGGGGTAGCCAAAAACATTCAGTACTTC. Residues: CASSLSGVAKNIQYF. This sequence joins TRBV28 and TRBJ2-4; tentative D call: TRBD2 (6 bases). The CDR3 has 15 residues. Germline values: CDR1 MDHEN, CDR2 SYDVKM. V shed 1 base and J shed 0 bases, with 7 bases lying between them.

The chain is built from TRBV13 and TRBJ2-1, with 12 bases matching TRBD2. Germline CDR1 reads PRHDT; CDR2 reads FYEKMQ (reference sequence). With 6 bases clipped from V and 9 bases from J, the junction kept 15 bases outside the gene matches. CDR3 length: 17 amino acids. This CDR3 reads CASSIGTLAGGRGEQFF. Here the CDR3 DNA reads TGTGCCAGCAGTATTGGGACTCTAGCGGGGGGGCGCGGTGAGCAGTTCTTC.

The rearrangement uses TRBV5-1 and TRBJ1-1; 9 nucleotides align to TRBD1. The germline CDR1 and CDR2 sequences are SGHRS and YFSETQ. With V trimmed by 4 bases and J by 0 bases, 10 bases remained unmatched. This CDR3 spans 17 amino acids. The CDR3 DNA is TGCGCCAGCAGCATAGAAGGACAGGGGAGCATGAACACTGAAGCTTTCTTT. It translates to CASSIEGQGSMNTEAFF.

Remarks on this clone: The sample contains more than one DNA sequence encoding this CDR3. CDR3 loop: CASSLNTGELFF. Written as DNA, the CDR3 is TGTGCCAGCAGCTTAAACACCGGGGAGCTGTTTTTT. V is TRBV14 and J is TRBJ2-2; D not certain. The CDR3 has 12 residues. Germline V CDR1 and CDR2: SGHDN, FVKESK. Trimming shortened V by 5 bases and J by 2 bases, and 3 bases separated the two germline ends.

V usage is TRBV11-2 and J usage is TRBJ2-7; tentative D call: TRBD1 (5 bases). The CDR3 loop spans 12 amino acids. Germline lookup yields CDR1 SGHAT and CDR2 FQNNGV. Trimming pared 4 bases from V and 2 bases from J, leaving 6 bases between. CDR3 bases: TGTGCCAGCAGCTCAGGGACCTACGAGCAGTACGTC. This encodes CASSSGTYEQYV.

V is TRBV15 and J is TRBJ2-7; possible D gene TRBD1, 5 bases. Germline CDR1 is LNHNV and CDR2 is YYDKDF (reference sequence). Trimming removed 0 bases from V and 1 base from J, with 7 bases in between. The CDR3 loop spans 14 amino acids. The CDR3 coding sequence is TGTGCCACCAGCAGAGAGGGGCTTTCCTACGAGCAGTACTTC. This translates into CATSREGLSYEQYF.

The chain links TRBV5-1 to TRBJ2-7, with 10 bases aligning to TRBD2. The junction had 8 bases not matched to a gene; V was cut back by 0 bases and J by 2 bases. Germline V CDR1 and CDR2: SGHRS, YFSETQ. The CDR3 length is 17 residues. The CDR3 sequence: CASSLVPSGGTTYEQYF. DNA of the CDR3: TGCGCCAGCAGCTTGGTTCCTAGCGGGGGCACCACCTACGAGCAGTACTTC.

A single count supports this clone. The V gene is TRBV7-9, the J gene TRBJ2-2; D unclear. The CDR3 consists of 16 residues. The V gene lost 5 bases and the J gene lost 2 bases, with 15 bases spanning the gap. Per germline, CDR1 SEHNR and CDR2 FQNEAQ (reference sequence). The CDR3 region has the DNA TGTGCCAGCAGCCTTGATTGGCGGCTTAACACCGGGGAGCTGTTTTTT. Its translation: CASSLDWRLNTGELFF.

The chain recombines TRBV3-1 (or the pseudogene TRBV3-2) with TRBJ2-3, with D perhaps TRBD2 (6 bases). Germline values: CDR1 LGHDT, CDR2 YNNKEL (reference sequence). V lost 0 bases and J lost 0, with 10 bases in between. This CDR3 is 16 amino acids long. The CDR3 DNA is TGTGCCAGCAGCCAAGAACCCGGGACTAGCACAGATACGCAGTATTTT. Its translation is CASSQEPGTSTDTQYF.

This chain joins TRBV28 and TRBJ1-4; 7 bases fit TRBD1. Per the germline V gene, CDR1 is MDHEN and CDR2 is SYDVKM. The CDR3 contains 14 residues. V shed 6 bases and J 6 bases; nucleotides not matched to a gene: 7. The CDR3 DNA follows: TGTGCCAGCAGGAAGGGGGCGACTCATGAAAAACTGTTTTTT. Amino acid sequence: CASRKGATHEKLFF.

The V and J genes are TRBV2 and TRBJ1-3; 7 bases align to TRBD1. The CDR3 is made up of 14 amino acids. Germline CDR1 is SNHLY and CDR2 is FYNNEI. Unmatched junction bases numbered 3, after V lost 5 bases and J lost 2 bases. The CDR3 here is CASSRQGAGNTIYF. CDR3 nucleotide sequence: TGTGCCAGCAGTAGACAGGGCGCTGGAAACACCATATATTTT.

The sample holds a few counts of this clone. J is TRBJ2-5 and V is TRBV9; 15 bases map to TRBD2. V gave up 7 bases and J gave up 4 bases; unmatched junction bases: 8. The CDR3 loop spans 16 amino acids. Looked up from germline, CDR1 is SGDLS and CDR2 is YYNGEE. CDR3 protein: CASGGLAGGPGETQYF. The CDR3 DNA reads TGTGCCAGCGGTGGACTAGCGGGGGGGCCAGGAGAGACCCAGTACTTC.

This clone was counted a few times. The chain recombines TRBV5-1 with TRBJ2-5, with 7 bases lining up with TRBD1. Germline CDR1 reads SGHRS; CDR2 reads YFSETQ. The CDR3 has 15 amino acids. J gave up 3 bases and V 6 bases, and 11 bases lay outside the gene matches. CDR3 coding DNA: TGCGCCAGCAAACTTACCGGGACAGATGAAGAGACCCAGTACTTC. Protein sequence: CASKLTGTDEETQYF.

This chain joins TRBV4-1 and TRBJ1-1, with D possibly matching TRBD1 (6 bases). The CDR3 contains 15 residues. Germline CDR1 is MGHRA and CDR2 is YSYEKL. The V and J ends lost 2 bases and 1 base respectively, with 11 bases between them. CDR3 sequence: CASSQLSTGNTEAFF. DNA of the CDR3: TGCGCCAGCAGCCAATTATCGACAGGGAACACTGAAGCTTTCTTT.